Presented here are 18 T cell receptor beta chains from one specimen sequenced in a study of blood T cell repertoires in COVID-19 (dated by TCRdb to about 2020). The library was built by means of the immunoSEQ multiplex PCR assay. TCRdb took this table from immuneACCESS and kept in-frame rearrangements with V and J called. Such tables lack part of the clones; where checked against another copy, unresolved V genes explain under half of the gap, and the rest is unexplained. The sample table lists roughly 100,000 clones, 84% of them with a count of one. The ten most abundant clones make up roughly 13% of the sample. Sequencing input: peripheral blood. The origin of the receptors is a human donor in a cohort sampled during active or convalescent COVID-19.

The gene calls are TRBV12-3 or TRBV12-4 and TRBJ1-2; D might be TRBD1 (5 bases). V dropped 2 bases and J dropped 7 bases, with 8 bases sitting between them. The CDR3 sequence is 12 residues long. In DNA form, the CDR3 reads TGTGCCAGCAGTTTAAGCAGGGTTGGCTACACCTTC. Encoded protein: CASSLSRVGYTF.

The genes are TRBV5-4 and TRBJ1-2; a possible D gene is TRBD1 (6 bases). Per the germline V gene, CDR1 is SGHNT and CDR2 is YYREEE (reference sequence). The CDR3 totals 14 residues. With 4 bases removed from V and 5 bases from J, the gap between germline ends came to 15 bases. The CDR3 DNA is TGTGCCAGCAGCCCGCGAGGGGGTGTTTATGGCTACACCTTC. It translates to CASSPRGGVYGYTF.

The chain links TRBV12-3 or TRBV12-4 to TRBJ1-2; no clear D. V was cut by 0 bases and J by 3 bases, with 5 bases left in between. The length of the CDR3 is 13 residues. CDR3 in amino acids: CASSLATDYGYTF. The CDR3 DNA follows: TGTGCCAGCAGTTTAGCGACTGACTATGGCTACACCTTC.

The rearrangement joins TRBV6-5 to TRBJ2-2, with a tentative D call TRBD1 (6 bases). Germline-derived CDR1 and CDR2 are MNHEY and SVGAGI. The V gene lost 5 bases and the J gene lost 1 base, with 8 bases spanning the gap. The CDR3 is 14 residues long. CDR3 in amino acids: CASSPQGNTGELFF. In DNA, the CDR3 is TGTGCCAGCAGTCCACAGGGGAACACCGGGGAGCTGTTTTTT.

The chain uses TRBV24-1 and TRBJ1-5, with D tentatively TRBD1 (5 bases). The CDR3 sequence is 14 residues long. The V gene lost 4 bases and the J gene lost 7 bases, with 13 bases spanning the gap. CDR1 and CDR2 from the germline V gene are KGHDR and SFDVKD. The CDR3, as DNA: TGTGCCACCAGTGACCGGGGGGGAAAACAGCCCCAGCATTTT. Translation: CATSDRGGKQPQHF.

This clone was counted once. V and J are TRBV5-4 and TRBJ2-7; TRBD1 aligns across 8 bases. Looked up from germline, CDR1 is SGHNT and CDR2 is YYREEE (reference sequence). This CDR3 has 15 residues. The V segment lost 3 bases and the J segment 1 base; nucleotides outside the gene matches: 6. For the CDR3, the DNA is TGTGCCAGCAGCTACCGGGACAGGAGATCCTACGAGCAGTACTTC. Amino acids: CASSYRDRRSYEQYF.

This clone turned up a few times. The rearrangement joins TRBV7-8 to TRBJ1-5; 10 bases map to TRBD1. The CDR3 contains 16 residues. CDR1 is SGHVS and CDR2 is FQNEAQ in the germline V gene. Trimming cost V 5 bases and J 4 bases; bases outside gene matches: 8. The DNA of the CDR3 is TGTGCCAGCAGCCCCAAGCGGACAGGGGGGAATCAGCCCCAGCATTTT. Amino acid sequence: CASSPKRTGGNQPQHF.

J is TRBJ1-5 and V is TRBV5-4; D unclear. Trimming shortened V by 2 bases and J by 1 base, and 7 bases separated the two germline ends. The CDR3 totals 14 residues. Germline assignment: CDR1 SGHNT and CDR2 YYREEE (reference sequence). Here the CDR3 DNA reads TGTGCCAGCAGCTTAGTTGGCAGCAATCAGCCCCAGCATTTT. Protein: CASSLVGSNQPQHF.

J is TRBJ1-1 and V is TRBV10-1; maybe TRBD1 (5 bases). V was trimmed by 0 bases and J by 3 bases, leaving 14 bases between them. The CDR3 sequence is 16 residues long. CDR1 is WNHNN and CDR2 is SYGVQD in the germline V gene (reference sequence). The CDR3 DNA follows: TGCGCCAGCAGTGAGTCCCTCGGACAAGAGGACACTGAAGCTTTCTTT. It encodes CASSESLGQEDTEAFF.

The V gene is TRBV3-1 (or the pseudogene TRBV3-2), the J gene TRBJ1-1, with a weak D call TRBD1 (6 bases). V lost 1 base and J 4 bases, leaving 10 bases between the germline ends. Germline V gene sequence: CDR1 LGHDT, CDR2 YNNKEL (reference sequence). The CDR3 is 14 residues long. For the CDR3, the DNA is TGTGCCAGCAGCCAAGGAACAGGGCGCACTGAAGCTTTCTTT. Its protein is CASSQGTGRTEAFF.

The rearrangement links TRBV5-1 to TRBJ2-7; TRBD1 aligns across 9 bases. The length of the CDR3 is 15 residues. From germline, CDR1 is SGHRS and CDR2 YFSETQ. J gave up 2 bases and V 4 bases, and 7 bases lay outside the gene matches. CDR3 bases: TGCGCCAGCAGCCGGGCCGGGACAGGGACCTACGAGCAGTACTTC. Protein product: CASSRAGTGTYEQYF.

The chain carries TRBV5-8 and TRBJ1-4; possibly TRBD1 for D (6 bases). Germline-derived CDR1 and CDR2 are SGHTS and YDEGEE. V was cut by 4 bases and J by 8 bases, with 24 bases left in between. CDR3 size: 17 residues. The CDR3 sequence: CASSPGRRHPGGEKLFF. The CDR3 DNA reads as TGTGCCAGCAGCCCGGGACGTCGCCATCCTGGGGGCGAAAAACTGTTTTTT.

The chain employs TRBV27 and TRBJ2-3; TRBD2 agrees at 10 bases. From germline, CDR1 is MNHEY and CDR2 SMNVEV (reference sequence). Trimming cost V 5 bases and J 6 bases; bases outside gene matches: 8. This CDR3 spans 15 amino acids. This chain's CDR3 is CASSPYSGGTDTQYF. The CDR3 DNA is TGTGCCAGCAGTCCCTATAGCGGGGGGACGGATACGCAGTATTTT.

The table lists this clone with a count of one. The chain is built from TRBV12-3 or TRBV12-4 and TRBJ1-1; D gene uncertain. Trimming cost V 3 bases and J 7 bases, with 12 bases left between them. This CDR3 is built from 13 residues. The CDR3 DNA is TGTGCCAGCAGTTTCAGAGGGTTTTATGAAGCTTTCTTT. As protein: CASSFRGFYEAFF.

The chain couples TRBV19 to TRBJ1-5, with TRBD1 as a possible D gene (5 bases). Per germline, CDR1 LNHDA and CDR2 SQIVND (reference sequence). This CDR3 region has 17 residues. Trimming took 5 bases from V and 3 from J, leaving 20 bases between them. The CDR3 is CASSEKGADPFNQPQHF. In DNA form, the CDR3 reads TGTGCCAGTAGTGAGAAAGGGGCTGACCCCTTCAATCAGCCCCAGCATTTT.

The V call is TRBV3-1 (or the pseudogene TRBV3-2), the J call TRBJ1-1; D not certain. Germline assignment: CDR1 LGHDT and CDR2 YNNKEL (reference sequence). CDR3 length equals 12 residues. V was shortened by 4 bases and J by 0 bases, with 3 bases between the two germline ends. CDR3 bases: TGTGCCAGCAGCCTCTTGAACACTGAAGCTTTCTTT. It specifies CASSLLNTEAFF.

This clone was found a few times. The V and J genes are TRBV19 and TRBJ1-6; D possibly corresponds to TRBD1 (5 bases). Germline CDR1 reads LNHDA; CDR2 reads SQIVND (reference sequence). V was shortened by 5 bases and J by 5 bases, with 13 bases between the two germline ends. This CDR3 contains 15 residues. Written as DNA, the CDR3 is TGTGCCAGTAGTTATGGGGCAGGGAATAATTCACCCCTCCACTTT. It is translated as CASSYGAGNNSPLHF.

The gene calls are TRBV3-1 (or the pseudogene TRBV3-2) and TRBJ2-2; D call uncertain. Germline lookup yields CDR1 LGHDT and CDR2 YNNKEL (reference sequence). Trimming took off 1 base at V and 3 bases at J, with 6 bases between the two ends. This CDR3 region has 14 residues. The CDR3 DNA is TGTGCCAGCAGCCAAGGACGGGACACCGGGGAGCTGTTTTTT. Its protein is CASSQGRDTGELFF.